The T cell receptor (beta chain) under discussion was sequenced for a study of monozygotic twins with inflammatory bowel disease. Broader study findings: Different subtypes (of T cells) could not be told apart from one another.

Remarks on this clonotype: Its target is not known.

cDNA for TCRalpha and TCRbeta was amplified by nested PCRs of about 15 then nine to ten cycles. TCRdb reanalyzed the 5' RACE reads, giving one entry per CDR3 protein sequence and no DNA. Its listing shows around 220,000 distinct CDR3 sequences. The CDR3 runs 14 residues. Material: blood. This sequence joins TRBV12-3 or TRBV12-4 and TRBJ1-1. The TCR sequence derives from a human donor with ulcerative colitis or Crohn's disease, or a healthy co-twin of an affected twin (not recorded which). The CDR3 protein is CASSTDGMNTEAFF.